This T cell receptor beta chain came from a study of T cell responses to AZD1222 COVID-19 vaccine. Study-wide results and caveats: White British people made up most donors, females outnumbered males, and clonal diversity was possibly underestimated. Nearly half of unique spike-specific TCRs reportedly avoided B.1.351 and B.1.1.7 mutated regions.

This CDR3 contains 12 residues. Trimming shortened V by 4 bases and J by 5 bases, and 5 bases separated the two germline ends. The germline CDR1 and CDR2 sequences are SEHNR and FQNEAQ (reference sequence). Sequenced by immunoSEQ multiplex PCR; TCRdb stores in-frame clones only, minus some. The table records about 100,000 clones, approximately 96% of them present only once. Remarks on this clone: Its antigen is unidentified.

The sequencing used peripheral blood, collected on day 0 of AZD1222 vaccination. The V call is TRBV7-9, the J call TRBJ1-4; D unresolved. The TCR sequence derives from an adult in good health. The DNA for the CDR3 is TGTGCCAGCAGCTCGCAGAATGAAAAACTGTTTTTT. Translated, it gives CASSSQNEKLFF.